Reported below is one T cell receptor (beta chain). This sample was taken from a study of T cell responses to AZD1222 COVID-19 vaccine. Sequencing used immunoSEQ multiplex PCR; TCRdb keeps in-frame clones, though not all of them. This table has 120,000 or so clones, approximately 85% appearing once. Germline V gene sequence: CDR1 LNHDA, CDR2 SQIVND (reference sequence). The CDR3 contains 15 residues. V was pared by 5 bases and J by 0 bases, with 5 bases of the junction left unmatched. The chain uses TRBV19 and TRBJ2-7; the match to TRBD1 covers 9 bases. Sequenced material: peripheral blood, taken on day 0 of AZD1222 vaccination. This receptor was taken from an adult in good health. CDR3 loop: CASSQGTGSSYEQYF. DNA for the CDR3: TGTGCCAGTAGTCAAGGGACAGGGAGCTCCTACGAGCAGTACTTC.